Listed here are 21 T cell receptor beta chains from one sample, sequenced in a study of T cell repertoires in cytomegalovirus infection. TCRdb recomputed calls from the reads with MiXCR, one row per CDR3 protein. The sample contains 250,000 to 300,000 distinct CDR3 sequences, about 25% of which appear only once. Sequencing was done on a sample of PBMCs. The source of these receptors is a human donor in good health (CMV status not recorded). Some clones in this sample may be carry-over from other donors' samples.

The rearrangement joins TRBV5-6 to TRBJ1-6; D is unclear. The germline V and J ends were trimmed by 0 bases and 7 bases, with 8 bases remaining between them. From germline, CDR1 is SGHDT and CDR2 YYEEEE. This CDR3 has 14 amino acids. The chain's CDR3 is CASSLGVANSPLHF. CDR3 nucleotide sequence: TGTGCCAGCAGCTTGGGGGTGGCAAATTCACCCCTCCACTTT.

The count of this clonotype is one. V gene TRBV7-2 combines with J gene TRBJ2-7; 10 bases are a match to TRBD2. The junction had 11 bases not matched to a gene; V was cut back by 2 bases and J by 4 bases. The CDR3 has 17 residues. In germline, CDR1 is SGHTA, CDR2 FQGNSA. CDR3 region: CASSLKGWTSGLYEQYF. The CDR3 DNA reads TGTGCCAGCAGCTTAAAAGGGTGGACTAGCGGACTTTACGAGCAGTACTTC.

The DNA for the CDR3 is TGTGCCAGCAGCTCCAACGCGCACCAAGGAACCCAGTACTTC. Its translation is CASSSNAHQGTQYF. The chain employs TRBV7-3 and TRBJ2-5, with D uncertain. V lost 4 bases and J 8 bases, leaving 17 bases between the germline ends. The CDR3 runs to 14 residues. Germline-derived CDR1 and CDR2 are SGHTA and FQGTGA.

The chain recombines TRBV29-1 with TRBJ2-3; either TRBD1 or TRBD2 may fit D (5 bases each). In germline, CDR1 is SQVTM, CDR2 ANQGSEA. The CDR3 runs 14 residues. Trimming left V 8 bases short and J 2 bases short, with 17 bases between. CDR3 residues: CSIKPGTPTDTQYF. The CDR3 DNA reads as TGCAGCATAAAACCCGGGACCCCCACAGATACGCAGTATTTT.

In this sample, this clonotype turned up many times. The rearrangement links TRBV7-2 to TRBJ2-5; 7 bases align to TRBD1. Germline CDR1 reads SGHTA; CDR2 reads FQGNSA. V lost 5 bases, J lost 2 bases, and 5 bases stayed unmatched. The CDR3 is made up of 14 amino acids. The CDR3 DNA is TGTGCCAGCAGCACCCGGGACAGACAAGAGACCCAGTACTTC. Translated, it gives CASSTRDRQETQYF.

The chain recombines TRBV28 with TRBJ1-5, with D possibly TRBD1 on 5 matching bases. Trimming shortened V by 3 bases and J by 0 bases, and 15 bases separated the two germline ends. Germline CDR1 is MDHEN and CDR2 is SYDVKM. This CDR3 is 17 amino acids long. The CDR3 DNA reads as TGTGCCAGCAGTTTCAGACAGCGGGGTTATAGCAATCAGCCCCAGCATTTT. Translating it yields CASSFRQRGYSNQPQHF.

This clonotype came up many times. This sequence joins TRBV7-2 and TRBJ1-2, with no clear D. CDR1 is SGHTA, CDR2 FQGNSA, per germline. CDR3 length: 15 amino acids. Trimming left V 0 bases short and J 4 bases short, with 12 bases between. CDR3 sequence (DNA): TGTGCCAGCAGCTTAGCTCTGGGCAGTACCTATGGCTACACCTTC. Its translation: CASSLALGSTYGYTF.

The rearrangement links TRBV7-9 to TRBJ2-2, with 8 nucleotides matching TRBD2. V gave up 2 bases and J gave up 4 bases; unmatched junction bases: 6. Germline CDR1 and CDR2: SEHNR and FQNEAQ (reference sequence). The CDR3 consists of 16 residues. The CDR3 nucleotides are TGTGCCAGCAGCTTATCACCGGGAGGGCCCACCGGGGAGCTGTTTTTT. This sequence encodes CASSLSPGGPTGELFF.

The chain links TRBV7-2 to TRBJ2-5, with TRBD2 identical over 8 bases. V trimming: 2 bases; J trimming: 1 base; junction bases outside the gene matches: 6. The V gene's germline CDR1 is SGHTA and CDR2 FQGNSA. The CDR3 extends over 16 amino acids. CDR3 amino acids: CASSLTPSGPQETQYF. Here the CDR3 DNA reads TGTGCCAGCAGCTTAACGCCTAGCGGGCCCCAAGAGACCCAGTACTTC.

This clonotype was counted many times. The V call is TRBV7-2, the J call TRBJ2-4; D uncertain. V lost 0 bases, J lost 6 bases, and 12 bases lay in between. Germline V CDR1 and CDR2: SGHTA, FQGNSA. The CDR3 runs to 15 residues. In DNA form, the CDR3 reads TGTGCCAGCAGCTTAGCGAGTCTAGGTCGAAACATTCAGTACTTC. Translation: CASSLASLGRNIQYF.

The chain uses TRBV28 and TRBJ2-2, with D uncertain. The CDR3 length is 14 residues. Germline V gives CDR1 MDHEN, CDR2 SYDVKM. Between the trimmed V and J ends, which lost 4 bases and 1 base, there was a span of 7 bases. CDR3 amino acids: CASSSYKNTGELFF. The DNA of the CDR3 is TGTGCCAGCAGTTCATACAAGAACACCGGGGAGCTGTTTTTT.

The chain has TRBV4-1 and TRBJ1-5; a weak D match, TRBD1 (6 bases). Germline V gives CDR1 MGHRA, CDR2 YSYEKL. Between the trimmed V and J ends, which lost 2 bases and 3 bases, there was a span of 17 bases. There are 17 residues in the CDR3. The CDR3 spells CASSQSETGTDNQPQHF. CDR3 in DNA: TGCGCCAGCAGCCAATCAGAGACAGGAACTGACAATCAGCCCCAGCATTTT.

The J gene is TRBJ2-2, the V gene TRBV7-2; 7 nucleotides agree with TRBD2. CDR3 length equals 15 residues. Unmatched junction bases numbered 2, after V lost 3 bases and J lost 1 base. Germline CDR1 and CDR2: SGHTA and FQGNSA. The CDR3 spells CASSLTSKNTGELFF. Written as DNA, the CDR3 is TGTGCCAGCAGCTTGACTAGCAAGAACACCGGGGAGCTGTTTTTT.

The chain recombines TRBV5-4 with TRBJ2-2; 7 bases fit TRBD1. V dropped 4 bases and J dropped 3; count of bases not matched to a gene: 9. Germline loops: CDR1 SGHNT, CDR2 YYREEE (reference sequence). The CDR3 covers 16 residues. CDR3 sequence: CASSLSGTADTGELFF. The DNA for the CDR3 is TGTGCCAGCAGCCTCTCCGGGACAGCTGACACCGGGGAGCTGTTTTTT.

As to this clonotype: A much larger clone differs from this one at a single base, so this may be a read error. This chain uses TRBV7-8 with TRBJ2-3; D not resolved. V was cut by 5 bases and J by 6 bases, with 18 bases left in between. The germline V gene encodes CDR1 SGHVS and CDR2 FQNEAQ. This CDR3 is built from 15 residues. The CDR3 DNA reads TGTGCCAGCAGCGGAAGGTGGCACTTGACGGATACGCAGTATTTT. Protein sequence: CASSGRWHLTDTQYF.

The J gene is TRBJ2-5, the V gene TRBV7-9; maybe TRBD1 (6 bases). V lost 7 bases to trimming and J lost 7 bases, with 19 bases between them. Germline V gives CDR1 SEHNR, CDR2 FQNEAQ (reference sequence). This CDR3 comprises 14 residues. The CDR3 spells CASTRTAPAGTQYF. DNA for the CDR3: TGTGCCAGCACCCGGACAGCTCCAGCCGGGACCCAGTACTTC.

DNA of the CDR3: TGCAGTGCTAGCGAGTTAGCGGGAGTTACCCGAGAGACCCAGTACTTC. Its translation: CSASELAGVTRETQYF. The chain is built from TRBV20-1 and TRBJ2-5, with 9 positions matching TRBD2. Per the germline V gene, CDR1 is DFQATT and CDR2 is SNEGSKA (reference sequence). The CDR3 length is 16 residues. V lost 3 bases and J lost 4; bases outside the gene matches: 12.

The chain joins TRBV6-6 to TRBJ2-7; TRBD2 matches 7 bases. Trimming took 3 bases from V and 3 from J; bases not matched to a gene: 5. Per the germline V gene, CDR1 is MNHNY and CDR2 is SVGAGI (reference sequence). CDR3 length equals 14 residues. CDR3 region: CASSYRREVYEQYF. The CDR3 region has the DNA TGTGCCAGCAGTTATCGTCGGGAGGTCTACGAGCAGTACTTC.

In this sample, this clonotype turned up a few times. The chain couples TRBV3-1 to TRBJ1-2, with 7 bases that match TRBD1. The CDR3 covers 15 residues. After removal of 1 base from V and 3 bases from J, the junction contained 5 bases not matched to a gene. Germline loops: CDR1 LGHDT, CDR2 YNNKEL (reference sequence). CDR3 loop: CASSQGGQSYYGYTF. In DNA form, the CDR3 reads TGTGCCAGCAGCCAAGGGGGACAGAGCTACTATGGCTACACCTTC.

The chain combines TRBV12-3 or TRBV12-4 with TRBJ1-2; D might be TRBD1 (6 bases). V dropped 3 bases and J dropped 2 bases, with 10 bases sitting between them. The CDR3 loop spans 14 amino acids. The CDR3 reads CASSLGHQNYGYTF. In DNA, the CDR3 is TGTGCCAGCAGTTTGGGACACCAAAACTATGGCTACACCTTC.

The chain is built from TRBV10-1 and TRBJ2-2, with a possible D match to TRBD2 (5 bases). CDR1 and CDR2 from the germline V gene are WNHNN and SYGVQD (reference sequence). Trimming removed 4 bases at V and 6 bases at J, with 9 bases between. The CDR3 covers 13 residues. CDR3 nucleotide sequence: TGCGCCAGCAGTGCAAGCGGCTCCGGGGAGCTGTTTTTT. It is translated as CASSASGSGELFF.